This TCR beta chain was observed in a study of identical twins. This clonotype was picked up one time. TCRdb called the 5' RACE reads again in MiXCR, with one record for every CDR3 protein. The sample lists some 690,000 distinct CDR3 sequences, roughly 20% occurring once. Germline values: CDR1 SGHVS, CDR2 FQNEAQ. The CDR3 extends over 15 amino acids. V lost 5 bases and J lost 2, with 13 bases in between. The same specimen was also included in a second study, on T cells expressing NK-cell markers. According to that study: These same clonotypes (in several donors) also led the CD3+CD56-NKG2C+ fraction.

V and J are TRBV7-8 and TRBJ1-5; D call uncertain. The receptor was derived from a woman aged 18-29 years in good health. Material for sequencing was PBMCs. The CDR3 DNA reads TGTGCCAGCAGCGAAACCACCAGAGGCAATCAGCCCCAGCATTTT. Translating it yields CASSETTRGNQPQHF. Based on the CDR3 plus reference TRBV7-8 and TRBJ1-5, the full variable domain is GAGVSQSPRYKVAKRGQDVALRCDPISGHVSLFWYQQALGQGPEFLTYFQNEAQLDKSGLPSDRFFAERPEGSVSTLKIQRTQQEDSAVYLCASSETTRGNQPQHFGDGTRLSIL.